The 21 T cell receptor beta chains in this list originate from one sample, sequenced in a study of CD8 T cells in ankylosing spondylitis. Findings and caveats of the study: A TCR beta motif made of eight highly homologous variants seemed typical of ankylosing spondylitis blood.

TCRdb processed the 5' RACE reads anew with MiXCR; each CDR3 protein has one entry. The data contain about 800,000 distinct CDR3 sequences, 12% of them seen just once; the ten biggest clones take up 0.51%. These receptors have no identified antigens. The sequenced material came from blood, either unsorted or a sorted T cell fraction (not recorded which). Source of these receptors: a male donor with ankylosing spondylitis.

The chain couples TRBV5-1 to TRBJ2-5, with 9 bases aligning to TRBD1. The CDR3 sequence is 15 residues long. J was trimmed by 5 bases and V by 3 bases; bases with no gene match: 8. Germline V gene lookup returns CDR1 SGHRS and CDR2 YFSETQ. CDR3 in amino acids: CASSSRDRVRETQYF. DNA for the CDR3: TGCGCCAGCAGCTCCCGGGACAGGGTGCGGGAGACCCAGTACTTC. The full variable domain, completed using reference TRBV5-1 and TRBJ2-5, is KAGVTQTPRYLIKTRGQQVTLSCSPISGHRSVSWYQQTPGQGLQFLFEYFSETQRNKGNFPGRFSGRQFSNSRSEMNVSTLELGDSALYLCASSSRDRVRETQYFGPGTRLLVL.

This chain joins TRBV20-1 and TRBJ1-1; D unresolved. V dropped 6 bases and J dropped 0 bases, with 5 bases sitting between them. Per germline, CDR1 DFQATT and CDR2 SNEGSKA (reference sequence). The CDR3 totals 11 residues. DNA for the CDR3: TGCAGTGCGCCCCTGAACACTGAAGCTTTCTTT. It specifies CSAPLNTEAFF.

The CDR3 nucleotides read TGTGCCAGCAAGGATAGCGGTTACAATGAGCAGTTCTTC. As protein: CASKDSGYNEQFF. The chain is built from TRBV6-6 and TRBJ2-1, with D maybe TRBD2 (6 bases). CDR3 length: 13 amino acids. V lost 7 bases and J lost 4, with 11 bases in between. Germline V lookup: CDR1 MNHNY, CDR2 SVGAGI (reference sequence).

The J gene is TRBJ2-3, the V gene TRBV5-1; D is ambiguous. Germline V gives CDR1 SGHRS, CDR2 YFSETQ. Trimming took 1 base from V and 2 from J, leaving 11 bases between them. The CDR3 contains 15 residues. DNA for the CDR3: TGCGCCAGCAGCTTGTCCCTTGGGGACACAGATACGCAGTATTTT. Translation: CASSLSLGDTDTQYF.

The chain recombines TRBV30 with TRBJ1-5; possible D gene TRBD1, 5 bases. V shed 0 bases and J shed 5 bases, with 8 bases lying between them. The CDR3 is 13 amino acids. Germline assignment: CDR1 GTSNPN and CDR2 SVGIG (reference sequence). CDR3 DNA sequence: TGTGCCTGGAGTGTATTGGGGGATCAGCCCCAGCATTTT. It encodes CAWSVLGDQPQHF.

V and J are TRBV24-1 and TRBJ1-5, with 9 bases that match TRBD1. CDR1 KGHDR and CDR2 SFDVKD come from the germline V gene. The CDR3 spans 16 residues. V shed 4 bases, J shed 5 bases, and the junction held 8 bases outside the gene matches. CDR3 nucleotide sequence: TGTGCCACCAGTGACCCCGGGACAGGGCCGTATCAGCCCCAGCATTTT. Protein: CATSDPGTGPYQPQHF.

A few counts support this clonotype. The rearrangement links TRBV7-2 to TRBJ2-3; D call uncertain. Per the germline V gene, CDR1 is SGHTA and CDR2 is FQGNSA. Between the trimmed V and J ends, which lost 5 bases and 3 bases, there was a span of 12 bases. CDR3 length equals 14 residues. DNA of the CDR3: TGTGCCAGCAGCCCCCTATACCAGACAGATACGCAGTATTTT. This sequence encodes CASSPLYQTDTQYF.

V and J are TRBV7-3 and TRBJ2-1, with 8 bases matching TRBD2. This CDR3 contains 16 residues. Trimming removed 5 bases from V and 4 bases from J; junction bases left unmatched: 10. From germline, CDR1 is SGHTA and CDR2 FQGTGA. CDR3 coding DNA: TGTGCCAGCAGCAGTTATAGCGGGGTCCCTTACAATGAGCAGTTCTTC. Amino acid sequence: CASSSYSGVPYNEQFF.

The V and J genes are TRBV7-2 and TRBJ2-1, with D possibly matching TRBD2 (6 bases). The CDR3 is made up of 15 amino acids. Germline CDR1 and CDR2: SGHTA and FQGNSA. The ends were cut back, 1 base at V and 0 bases at J, with 7 bases in the middle. The CDR3 loop reads CASSLGTISYNEQFF. The CDR3 DNA follows: TGTGCCAGCAGCTTAGGGACTATCTCCTACAATGAGCAGTTCTTC. The entire variable domain, with the rest obtained from reference TRBV7-2 and TRBJ2-1, is as follows: GAGVSQSPSNKVTEKGKDVELRCDPISGHTALYWYRQSLGQGLEFLIYFQGNSAPDKSGLPSDRFSAERTGGSVSTLTIQRTQQEDSAVYLCASSLGTISYNEQFFGPGTRLTVL.

This clonotype has just a few counts. This chain joins TRBV6-5 and TRBJ1-4; weak D call: TRBD1 (6 bases). This CDR3 region has 15 residues. With 0 bases removed from V and 10 bases from J, the gap between germline ends came to 15 bases. In germline, CDR1 is MNHEY, CDR2 SVGAGI. DNA of the CDR3: TGTGCCAGCAGTTACTCGAACAGGGAAGGCGTAAAACTGTTTTTT. Protein sequence: CASSYSNREGVKLFF.

In this sample, this clonotype turned up a few times. The CDR3 DNA sequence: TGCAGTGCCCCCGGGACAACTAATGAAAAACTGTTTTTT. Translating gives CSAPGTTNEKLFF. The chain links TRBV20-1 to TRBJ1-4, with D uncertain. Per germline, CDR1 DFQATT and CDR2 SNEGSKA (reference sequence). The CDR3 has 13 residues. The V gene lost 6 bases and the J gene lost 0 bases, with 8 bases spanning the gap.

This clonotype has at least ten counts. This chain uses TRBV10-3 with TRBJ2-7; D is ambiguous. There are 12 residues in the CDR3. Germline-derived CDR1 and CDR2 are ENHRY and SYGVKD. The V end lost 8 bases, the J end lost 7 bases, and 15 bases lay between the germline ends. The CDR3 loop reads CAIGGILVEQYF. The CDR3 DNA reads TGTGCCATCGGTGGCATCCTTGTGGAGCAGTACTTC.

This clonotype came up many times. CDR3 nucleotide sequence: TGTGCCATCAGTGAGTCCAGCGGGGAGAACACTGAAGCTTTCTTT. Its protein is CAISESSGENTEAFF. The V gene is TRBV10-3, the J gene TRBJ1-1; D gene uncertain. Looked up from germline, CDR1 is ENHRY and CDR2 is SYGVKD. Trimming removed 0 bases from V and 1 base from J, with 9 bases in between. CDR3 length: 15 amino acids.

This sequence joins TRBV20-1 and TRBJ2-1; D unclear. The CDR3 length is 16 residues. Germline CDR1 is DFQATT and CDR2 is SNEGSKA (reference sequence). The CDR3 spells CCLDEGGRSSYNEQFF. The DNA for the CDR3 is TGCTGCCTCGACGAAGGCGGCAGATCCTCCTACAATGAGCAGTTCTTC.

The table lists this clonotype with a few counts. The rearrangement uses TRBV18 and TRBJ1-1; D not resolved. V lost 5 bases and J 10 bases, leaving 17 bases between the germline ends. The CDR3 totals 13 residues. Germline V gene sequence: CDR1 KGHSH, CDR2 LQKENI. CDR3 amino acids: CASSSDLERAAFF. The CDR3 coding sequence is TGTGCCAGCTCATCCGACCTCGAGAGAGCAGCTTTCTTT.

This clonotype was counted a few times. The rearrangement joins TRBV4-3 to TRBJ1-1; unclear D gene. CDR3 length: 15 amino acids. Germline assignment: CDR1 LGHNA and CDR2 YSLEER. V was cut by 0 bases and J by 3 bases, with 11 bases left in between. The CDR3 is CASSQEGWGDTEAFF. The CDR3 DNA follows: TGCGCCAGCAGCCAAGAAGGTTGGGGTGACACTGAAGCTTTCTTT.

Many counts were recorded for this clonotype. The chain combines TRBV27 with TRBJ2-1; no reliable D call. This CDR3 contains 15 residues. V was pared by 4 bases and J by 0 bases, with 10 bases between. Germline loops: CDR1 MNHEY, CDR2 SMNVEV (reference sequence). Written as DNA, the CDR3 is TGTGCCAGCAGTTCGGACCTTAGCTCCTACAATGAGCAGTTCTTC. This gives the protein CASSSDLSSYNEQFF.

This clonotype was seen many times. The chain recombines TRBV12-3 or TRBV12-4 with TRBJ1-1, with D unresolved. The CDR3 runs 12 residues. V lost 7 bases, J lost 7 bases, and 13 bases lay in between. CDR3 bases: TGTGCCAGCACCCCTACCGCGGGTGAAGCTTTCTTT. Its translation is CASTPTAGEAFF.

Here the CDR3 reads CASRRPGFVSPLHF. DNA of the CDR3: TGTGCCAGCAGAAGACCCGGATTTGTTTCACCCCTCCACTTT. The chain carries TRBV6-1 and TRBJ1-6; D ambiguous. CDR3 length equals 14 residues. Trimming took 6 bases from V and 9 from J, leaving 15 bases between them. CDR1 and CDR2 from the germline V gene are MNHNS and SASEGT.

This clonotype turned up a few times. The V call is TRBV7-8, the J call TRBJ2-5; D perhaps matches TRBD2 (7 bases). CDR3 length: 11 amino acids. Germline V gene lookup returns CDR1 SGHVS and CDR2 FQNEAQ. The CDR3 loop is CVSGGAETQYF. The CDR3 nucleotides are TGTGTTTCGGGGGGCGCGGAGACCCAGTACTTC.

This clonotype was observed a few times. This chain links TRBV12-3 or TRBV12-4 with TRBJ2-1, with TRBD2 matching over 7 bases. The trim removed 7 bases at V and 8 bases at J, leaving 11 bases unmatched. The CDR3 has 14 residues. This chain's CDR3 is CASTFMTGGDEQFF. For the CDR3, the DNA is TGTGCCAGCACTTTCATGACGGGGGGAGATGAGCAGTTCTTC.